Below, one TCR beta chain is given with its context. Its antigen is not identified. PCR was performed using 60 Vbeta and 13 Jbeta primers. The assay was immunoSEQ multiplex PCR, and TCRdb's table has in-frame clones only and misses some. The sample includes 130,000 to 150,000 clones, about three quarters seen only once; the top ten take approximately 4%. The sample originates from a study of cytomegalovirus exposure and HLA in healthy donors. V shed 5 bases, J shed 1 base, and the junction held 1 base outside the gene matches. Germline CDR1 and CDR2: SQVTM and ANQGSEA. The CDR3 sequence is 12 residues long. The study, taken as a whole, reports: The records held CMV serostatus as the only immune exposure information.

This sequence originates from a man aged 18-30 years in good health and CMV-seronegative. Material: PBMCs. The V and J genes are TRBV29-1 and TRBJ1-1; 7 bases agree with TRBD1. The CDR3 DNA is TGCAGCGTTCGGACAGGGAACACTGAAGCTTTCTTT. It specifies CSVRTGNTEAFF.